These 19 T cell receptor beta chains were sequenced from one sample in a study of cytotoxic CD8 clonotypes in ibrutinib-treated CLL. Libraries were prepared by immunoSEQ multiplex PCR; TCRdb keeps only in-frame clonotypes and omits some of them. The sample holds 35,000 to 50,000 clones; about 70% are singletons and the top ten take about 9.4%. The sample in question was PBMCs, obtained at disease progression, from a patient treated with ibrutinib. These receptors originate from a human donor with chronic lymphocytic leukemia.

In its sample, this clone was seen a few times. The V call is TRBV7-3, the J call TRBJ1-2, with D tentatively TRBD1 (5 bases). V gave up 6 bases and J gave up 2 bases, with 10 bases separating them. The CDR3 is made up of 13 amino acids. CDR1 and CDR2 from the germline V gene are SGHTA and FQGTGA. CDR3 nucleotide sequence: TGTGCCAGCAGTCAGGGTAGAAACTATGGCTACACCTTC. Translated, it gives CASSQGRNYGYTF.

This chain uses TRBV19 with TRBJ2-7, with D hard to call. With 5 bases removed from V and 1 base from J, the gap between germline ends came to 9 bases. There are 13 residues in the CDR3. Germline CDR1 reads LNHDA; CDR2 reads SQIVND (reference sequence). The DNA for the CDR3 is TGTGCCAGTAGTTGGTCGGGTTCCTACGAGCAGTACTTC. It specifies CASSWSGSYEQYF.

This chain joins TRBV27 and TRBJ1-6; D unclear. CDR3 size: 13 residues. From germline, CDR1 is MNHEY and CDR2 SMNVEV (reference sequence). Between the trimmed V and J ends, which lost 5 bases and 7 bases, there was a span of 9 bases. The CDR3: CASSPIGNSPLHF. As DNA, the CDR3 is TGTGCCAGCAGTCCCATTGGGAATTCACCCCTCCACTTT.

In its sample, this clone was seen a few times. The chain employs TRBV5-4 and TRBJ2-2; 7 nucleotides align to TRBD1. The CDR3 has 15 residues. V gave up 0 bases and J gave up 4 bases; unmatched junction bases: 3. Germline CDR1 is SGHNT and CDR2 is YYREEE (reference sequence). The chain's CDR3 is CASSLEQGSTGELFF. The CDR3 bases are TGTGCCAGCAGCTTGGAACAGGGGAGCACCGGGGAGCTGTTTTTT.

This clone came up a few times. The same CDR3 is also encoded by other DNA sequences in this sample. The chain recombines TRBV5-4 with TRBJ1-3; D remains ambiguous. The CDR3 has 13 amino acids. Germline CDR1 reads SGHNT; CDR2 reads YYREEE (reference sequence). V was shortened by 0 bases and J by 4 bases, with 5 bases between the two germline ends. This chain's CDR3 is CASSLESGNTIYF. The CDR3 nucleotides read TGTGCCAGCAGCTTGGAGTCAGGAAACACCATATATTTT.

The gene calls are TRBV6-5 and TRBJ2-3, with TRBD1 matching 8 bases. Per germline, CDR1 MNHEY and CDR2 SVGAGI. The CDR3 runs 13 residues. Trimming cost V 10 bases and J 7 bases; bases outside gene matches: 10. The CDR3 region is CATHRTGSNTQYF. The CDR3 DNA is TGTGCCACGCACAGGACAGGGTCAAATACGCAGTATTTT.

The V gene is TRBV28, the J gene TRBJ1-4; D is possibly TRBD1 (5 bases). CDR1 is MDHEN, CDR2 SYDVKM, per germline. The V end lost 5 bases, the J end lost 4 bases, and 17 bases lay between the germline ends. CDR3 size: 16 residues. This chain's CDR3 is CASSQLGGTLNEKLFF. In nucleotides, the CDR3 is TGTGCCAGCAGTCAATTGGGGGGGACTCTTAATGAAAAACTGTTTTTT.

In this sample, this clone turned up a few times. The chain joins TRBV29-1 to TRBJ1-2; TRBD1 might be the D (6 bases). Deletions cut 7 bases from V and 7 bases from J, with 16 bases between. The CDR3 sequence is 12 residues long. Germline lookup yields CDR1 SQVTM and CDR2 ANQGSEA. In DNA, the CDR3 is TGCAGCGCTCTACAGGGTTTGGGTGGCTACACCTTC. This translates into CSALQGLGGYTF.

Details on this clone: Germline and junction disagree at one end, which may indicate a read error. V gene TRBV5-1 combines with J gene TRBJ2-7; a possible D gene is TRBD1 (6 bases). Germline CDR1 reads SGHRS; CDR2 reads YFSETQ. The CDR3 totals 8 residues. The CDR3 sequence is CARRGQYF. DNA for the CDR3: TGCGCCCGCAGGGGGCAGTACTTC.

V usage is TRBV7-9 and J usage is TRBJ2-1; D tentatively fits TRBD1 or TRBD2 (5 bases each). There are 14 residues in the CDR3. V was cut by 4 bases and J by 6 bases, with 13 bases left in between. Germline lookup yields CDR1 SEHNR and CDR2 FQNEAQ (reference sequence). DNA of the CDR3: TGTGCCAGCAGCTGGGGGACGGCGGGCAATGAGCAGTTCTTC. Amino acids: CASSWGTAGNEQFF.

This chain's CDR3 is CASTIGVAAYQPQHF. The CDR3 coding sequence is TGTGCCAGCACCATCGGGGTGGCCGCCTATCAGCCCCAGCATTTT. This rearrangement joins TRBV6-6 to TRBJ1-5; D gene ambiguous. This CDR3 comprises 15 residues. V was cut by 7 bases and J by 5 bases, with 18 bases left in between. CDR1 is MNHNY and CDR2 is SVGAGI in the germline V gene (reference sequence).

The chain recombines TRBV5-4 with TRBJ2-7; no firm D call. Germline V lookup: CDR1 SGHNT, CDR2 YYREEE (reference sequence). CDR3 size: 13 residues. Trimming shortened V by 2 bases and J by 6 bases, and 12 bases separated the two germline ends. The CDR3 DNA reads as TGTGCCAGCAGCTTAGAGTACAGTGGCGAGCAGTACTTC. Translated: CASSLEYSGEQYF.

The rearrangement links TRBV18 to TRBJ2-1, with 8 positions matching TRBD2. V trimming: 1 base; J trimming: 0 bases; junction bases outside the gene matches: 11. Germline values: CDR1 KGHSH, CDR2 LQKENI. This CDR3 contains 19 residues. The CDR3 DNA reads TGTGCCAGCTCACCACGAATCCGAAATAGCGGGGACTCCTACAATGAGCAGTTCTTC. It translates to CASSPRIRNSGDSYNEQFF.

The J gene is TRBJ2-1, the V gene TRBV25-1; the match to TRBD1 covers 9 bases. This CDR3 region has 15 residues. The germline gives CDR1 MGHDK, CDR2 SYGVNS. After removal of 2 bases from V and 7 bases from J, the junction contained 6 bases not matched to a gene. The chain's CDR3 is CASSETGGWSNEQFF. CDR3 nucleotide sequence: TGTGCCAGCAGTGAAACAGGGGGCTGGTCGAATGAGCAGTTCTTC.

Only a few counts were recorded for this clone. The rearrangement uses TRBV15 and TRBJ1-2; D possibly corresponds to TRBD1 (5 bases). The germline V and J ends were trimmed by 3 bases and 4 bases, with 15 bases remaining between them. CDR3 length equals 15 residues. Germline values: CDR1 LNHNV, CDR2 YYDKDF (reference sequence). In DNA, the CDR3 is TGTGCCACCAGCAGCCAGGGACTCTCGAGCTATGGCTACACCTTC. Residues: CATSSQGLSSYGYTF.

The CDR3: CASSPEDSLKHTF. CDR3 nucleotides: TGTGCCAGCTCACCCGAGGACAGTCTGAAGCACACCTTC. V is TRBV18 and J is TRBJ1-2, with D perhaps matching TRBD1 (6 bases). Germline CDR1 and CDR2: KGHSH and LQKENI. Trimming cost V 3 bases and J 12 bases, with 17 bases left between them. The CDR3 has 13 amino acids.

The CDR3 reads CASSYSNSRYGYTF. The DNA for the CDR3 is TGTGCCAGCAGTTACTCGAACAGTCGGTATGGCTACACCTTC. J is TRBJ1-2 and V is TRBV6-5; D remains unclear. V was shortened by 0 bases and J by 5 bases, with 10 bases between the two germline ends. Germline loops: CDR1 MNHEY, CDR2 SVGAGI. The CDR3 runs to 14 residues.

The V and J genes are TRBV20-1 and TRBJ1-3; D call uncertain. The CDR3 loop spans 10 amino acids. Deletions cut 3 bases from V and 4 bases from J, with 1 base between. Germline CDR1 is DFQATT and CDR2 is SNEGSKA (reference sequence). The chain's CDR3 is CSASGNTIYF. CDR3 in DNA: TGCAGTGCTAGCGGAAACACCATATATTTT.

This rearrangement joins TRBV10-2 to TRBJ2-7, with 8 bases that match TRBD2. The CDR3 loop spans 11 amino acids. J lost 7 bases, V lost 4 bases, and 0 bases had no gene match. CDR1 and CDR2 (germline): WSHSY, SAAADI. The CDR3 DNA follows: TGCGCCAGCAGTGCGGGGGGGGAGCAGTACTTC. This codes for CASSAGGEQYF.